This T cell receptor (beta chain) derives from a study of cytomegalovirus exposure and HLA in healthy donors. Overall study results and limits: Analysis performed later showed TCR beta chains linked to HLA being more clonally expanded than equally common others. Most TCR sequences proved rare, with some public TCRs found in many donors. For presence/absence analyses, sequencing depth was assumed to be roughly uniform across donors.

PCR was performed using 60 Vbeta and 13 Jbeta primers. In the study's own analysis: Among the unique TCR beta chains that a later analysis counted, about 81 million in all, approximately 12 million were shared. The method was immunoSEQ multiplex PCR; TCRdb's version includes in-frame clones alone and lacks a portion of them. The V and J calls and clone size were taken over from that table, and D and trimming were inferred from the DNA. The profile shows 100,000 to 150,000 clones, around 80% of them singletons. This clone was recorded once. Its antigen is unidentified. Germline values: CDR1 SGDLS, CDR2 YYNGEE. The V and J ends lost 3 bases and 4 bases respectively, with 10 bases between them. This CDR3 is built from 13 residues.

This chain links TRBV9 with TRBJ1-2; TRBD1 is a possible D gene (6 bases). This TCR was sampled from a boy aged 2 to 9 in good health and CMV-seronegative. Material: PBMCs. The CDR3 DNA follows: TGTGCCAGCAGCGGGGGGGGGCTCTATGGCTACACCTTC. It encodes CASSGGGLYGYTF. The whole variable domain, remainder taken from reference TRBV9 and TRBJ1-2, is DSGVTQTPKHLITATGQRVTLRCSPRSGDLSVYWYQQSLDQGLQFLIQYYNGEERAKGNILERFSAQQFPDLHSELNLSSLELGDSALYFCASSGGGLYGYTFGSGTRLTVV.